A selection of T cell receptor beta chains follows, all from one sample in a study of identical twins' blood T cells. Using its own MiXCR run on the 5' RACE reads, TCRdb lists one record per CDR3 protein. This sample carries 300,000 to 400,000 distinct CDR3 sequences, approximately 30% of them seen once, and the ten largest clones take roughly 5.5%. The sequenced material came from PBMCs. The receptors here all came from a woman aged 18-49 years in good health. Both conserved end residues are part of each CDR3. A D gene is named only where the DNA matches it firmly. Size is omitted from some rows. Given values are once, few, many or a class for expanded clones.

V gene	D gene	J gene	clone size	CDR3 protein	CDR3 DNA
TRBV7-8	NA	TRBJ2-1	NA	CASSPWSGSYNEQFF	TGTGCCAGCAGCCCCTGGTCTGGCTCCTACAATGAGCAGTTCTTC
TRBV7-9	NA	TRBJ1-4	NA	CASSLTSWGSNEKLFF	TGTGCCAGCAGCTTGACGAGTTGGGGCTCTAATGAAAAACTGTTTTTT
TRBV28	NA	TRBJ1-1	few	CASSDSLNTEAFF	TGTGCCAGCAGCGACAGTTTGAACACTGAAGCTTTCTTT
TRBV9	NA	TRBJ2-3	NA	CASSATSRASFSDTQYF	TGTGCCAGCAGCGCGACCTCCCGGGCTAGCTTTTCAGATACGCAGTATTTT
TRBV5-5	NA	TRBJ1-3	few	CASSLVGGGLAGNTIYF	TGTGCCAGCAGCTTGGTCGGTGGGGGTTTAGCTGGAAACACCATATATTTT
TRBV6-1	TRBD1	TRBJ2-5	NA	CASSTGTAQETQYF	TGTGCCAGCAGTACCGGGACAGCTCAAGAGACCCAGTACTTC
TRBV7-8	NA	TRBJ2-7	NA	CASSLELLYEQYF	TGTGCCAGCAGCTTAGAACTCCTCTACGAGCAGTACTTC
TRBV6-6	NA	TRBJ2-2	NA	CASSTELAVTGELFF	TGTGCCAGCAGTACGGAGCTAGCAGTCACCGGGGAGCTGTTTTTT
TRBV28	NA	TRBJ2-7	NA	CASSFGAVYEQYF	TGTGCCAGCAGTTTTGGGGCGGTGTACGAGCAGTACTTC
TRBV29-1	NA	TRBJ2-1	NA	CSVVEAEQFF	TGCAGCGTTGTAGAAGCTGAGCAGTTCTTC
TRBV6-5	NA	TRBJ1-1	NA	CASSYSTLGAGEAFF	TGTGCCAGCAGTTACTCGACGCTCGGGGCAGGTGAAGCTTTCTTT
TRBV6-2/TRBV6-3	NA	TRBJ1-5	few	CASSSPRGSNQPQHF	TGTGCCAGCAGTTCTCCCAGGGGAAGCAATCAGCCCCAGCATTTT
TRBV10-3	NA	TRBJ1-5	NA	CAISESREQPQHF	TGTGCCATCAGTGAGTCGAGAGAGCAGCCCCAGCATTTT
TRBV12-3/TRBV12-4	NA	TRBJ2-3	NA	CASSANTDTQYF	TGTGCCAGCAGTGCCAATACAGATACGCAGTATTTT
TRBV5-1	NA	TRBJ2-3	NA	CASSLAMGDTQYF	TGCGCCAGCAGCTTGGCCATGGGGGATACGCAGTATTTT
TRBV4-3	NA	TRBJ2-1	few	CASSQDRFRVPFF	TGCGCCAGCAGCCAAGACCGGTTCAGGGTCCCGTTCTTC
TRBV25-1	NA	TRBJ2-1	few	CASSESQGSYNEQFF	TGTGCCAGCAGTGAGTCCCAGGGGTCCTACAATGAGCAGTTCTTC
TRBV11-2	NA	TRBJ2-1	few	CASSLLADGGWSMFF	TGTGCCAGCAGCTTATTGGCGGATGGCGGCTGGAGCATGTTCTTC
TRBV29-1	NA	TRBJ2-7	NA	CSVEDIEREQYF	TGCAGCGTTGAAGATATAGAGCGGGAGCAGTACTTC
TRBV5-6	NA	TRBJ1-2	few	CASSLEGQPIF	TGTGCCAGCAGCTTGGAGGGGCAGCCGATCTTC
TRBV29-1	TRBD2	TRBJ2-3	few	CSVLAGVGDTQYF	TGCAGCGTACTAGCGGGAGTAGGAGATACGCAGTATTTT
TRBV29-1	NA	TRBJ1-2	many	CSARGATSNYGYTF	TGCAGCGCTCGCGGGGCTACATCCAACTATGGCTACACCTTC
TRBV20-1	NA	TRBJ2-7	NA	CSARRPQTGISSYEQYF	TGCAGTGCTCGCCGACCGCAAACAGGGATAAGCTCCTACGAGCAGTACTTC
TRBV18	TRBD1	TRBJ2-1	NA	CASSCVDRSWHEQFF	TGTGCCAGCTCATGTGTGGACAGGTCATGGCATGAGCAGTTCTTC
TRBV13	NA	TRBJ2-2	NA	CASTGRMLNTGELFF	TGTGCCAGCACTGGGCGGATGCTGAACACCGGGGAGCTGTTTTTT
TRBV29-1	NA	TRBJ1-1	NA	CSVAPQTGTEAFF	TGCAGCGTTGCTCCACAAACGGGTACTGAAGCTTTCTTT
TRBV12-3/TRBV12-4	NA	TRBJ1-5	many	CASSLGLGGREQPQHF	TGTGCCAGCAGTTTAGGACTCGGGGGGAGAGAGCAGCCCCAGCATTTT
TRBV27	NA	TRBJ1-1	NA	CASSLLGGMNTEAFF	TGTGCCAGCAGTTTATTAGGGGGAATGAACACTGAAGCTTTCTTT
TRBV9	TRBD2	TRBJ2-5	few	CASSLLANQETQYF	TGTGCCAGCAGCCTACTAGCGAACCAAGAGACCCAGTACTTC
TRBV7-2	NA	TRBJ2-1	NA	CASSSRQLSYNEQFF	TGTGCCAGCAGCTCCAGACAGCTCTCCTACAATGAGCAGTTCTTC
TRBV7-2	TRBD1	TRBJ1-3	few	CASSSFGQGFGNTIYF	TGTGCCAGCAGCTCATTCGGACAGGGCTTTGGAAACACCATATATTTT
TRBV6-6	NA	TRBJ1-5	NA	CASTPAGEGAQHF	TGTGCCAGCACTCCGGCAGGGGAAGGAGCCCAGCATTTT
TRBV6-5	NA	TRBJ1-2	NA	CASGAPGSYGYTF	TGTGCCAGCGGGGCTCCCGGGTCCTATGGCTACACCTTC
TRBV20-1	TRBD1	TRBJ1-1	NA	CSAYDRADTEAFF	TGCAGTGCTTACGACAGGGCGGACACTGAAGCTTTCTTT
TRBV7-2	NA	TRBJ1-5	few	CASSLGGRGRNQPQHF	TGTGCCAGCAGCTTAGGGGGGAGAGGGAGAAATCAGCCCCAGCATTTT
TRBV6-2/TRBV6-3	NA	TRBJ1-5	NA	CASSEQGWYNQPQHF	TGTGCCAGCAGCGAACAGGGTTGGTACAATCAGCCCCAGCATTTT
TRBV5-1	NA	TRBJ1-4	few	CASSLDLGDGEKLFF	TGCGCCAGCAGCTTGGACCTCGGGGATGGTGAAAAACTGTTTTTT
TRBV27	NA	TRBJ1-2	many	CASSLVAGPNYGYTF	TGTGCCAGCAGTTTAGTGGCAGGACCTAACTATGGCTACACCTTC
TRBV12-3/TRBV12-4	TRBD2	TRBJ2-7	NA	CASSSNDGTTYEQYF	TGTGCCAGCAGTTCTAATGATGGGACTACTTACGAGCAGTACTTC
TRBV10-3	NA	TRBJ2-1	NA	CAIRARDQGSNEQFF	TGTGCCATCAGAGCAAGGGACCAGGGGAGCAATGAGCAGTTCTTC
TRBV29-1	NA	TRBJ2-1	few	CSVEEGTSSSYNEQFF	TGCAGCGTTGAAGAGGGGACTTCCTCCTCCTACAATGAGCAGTTCTTC
TRBV12-3/TRBV12-4	NA	TRBJ1-1	NA	CASSLLSGGLNTEAFF	TGTGCCAGCAGTTTACTCTCCGGGGGCCTGAACACTGAAGCTTTCTTT
TRBV20-1	NA	TRBJ1-2	many	CSARTGNYGYTF	TGCAGTGCTCGAACAGGGAACTATGGCTACACCTTC
TRBV6-2/TRBV6-3	NA	TRBJ1-2	NA	CASSSGSGNYGYTF	TGTGCCAGCAGCTCTGGGTCGGGGAACTATGGCTACACCTTC
TRBV6-2/TRBV6-3	NA	TRBJ1-5	NA	CASRSLRASLVSRPQHF	TGTGCCAGCAGATCTCTCCGAGCCTCCTTGGTTTCGCGGCCCCAGCATTTT
TRBV5-8	NA	TRBJ1-5	few	CASSFRGSNQPQHF	TGTGCCAGCAGCTTTCGGGGGAGCAATCAGCCCCAGCATTTT
TRBV6-4	TRBD2	TRBJ2-1	NA	CASSAQTIGGSDEQFF	TGTGCCAGCAGTGCCCAGACTATCGGGGGGTCAGATGAGCAGTTCTTC
TRBV2	NA	TRBJ1-1	many	CASTVEGTPSGAFF	TGTGCCAGCACCGTTGAGGGGACGCCCTCCGGAGCTTTCTTT
TRBV6-2/TRBV6-3	TRBD1	TRBJ1-5	few	CASRLTGISNQPQHF	TGTGCCAGCAGGCTGACAGGGATTAGCAATCAGCCCCAGCATTTT
TRBV7-3	NA	TRBJ2-7	NA	CASRLTLLSEQYF	TGTGCCAGCAGATTAACTCTCCTCTCCGAGCAGTACTTC
TRBV12-3/TRBV12-4	NA	TRBJ2-2	NA	CASSPTSSRGELFF	TGTGCCAGCAGTCCCACTAGTTCGCGCGGGGAGCTGTTTTTT
TRBV29-1	NA	TRBJ1-2	few	CSVTKWQGSDGYTF	TGCAGCGTCACAAAATGGCAGGGCTCCGATGGCTACACCTTC
TRBV6-5	NA	TRBJ2-1	few	CASSTSSGSHNEQFF	NA
TRBV2	TRBD1	TRBJ1-1	NA	CASSEDRMLNTEAFF	TGTGCCAGCAGTGAGGACAGGATGTTGAACACTGAAGCTTTCTTT
TRBV7-9	NA	TRBJ1-2	few	CASSPEGRVNYGYTF	TGTGCCAGCAGCCCCGAAGGTAGAGTCAACTATGGCTACACCTTC